These 7 T cell receptor beta chains originate from one sample sequenced in a study of cytomegalovirus exposure and HLA in healthy donors. It was with 60 Vbeta and 13 Jbeta primers that the PCR ran. TCRdb's copy holds only in-frame clones and misses some; the assay was immunoSEQ multiplex PCR. The sample shows about 110,000 clones, under 85% of them seen only once. Material for sequencing was PBMCs. All receptors come from a man under 40 in good health and CMV-seropositive.

This clone was counted a single time. This chain joins TRBV15 and TRBJ1-6, with no clear D. The CDR3 covers 18 residues. V was cut by 0 bases and J by 7 bases, with 19 bases left in between. The V gene's germline CDR1 is LNHNV and CDR2 YYDKDF (reference sequence). Here the CDR3 DNA reads TGTGCCACCAGCAGAGATACGGACGGAGGGAAGGCGAATTCACCCCTCCACTTT. This encodes CATSRDTDGGKANSPLHF.

The chain joins TRBV5-1 to TRBJ2-3; D possibly corresponds to TRBD2 (5 bases). Trimming cost V 1 base and J 1 base, with 13 bases left between them. Germline values: CDR1 SGHRS, CDR2 YFSETQ. This CDR3 is built from 16 residues. CDR3 amino acids: CASSLSGWGGTDTQYF. The CDR3 DNA sequence: TGCGCCAGCAGCTTGTCCGGATGGGGAGGCACAGATACGCAGTATTTT. The full variable domain, rest sourced from reference TRBV5-1 and TRBJ2-3, is KAGVTQTPRYLIKTRGQQVTLSCSPISGHRSVSWYQQTPGQGLQFLFEYFSETQRNKGNFPGRFSGRQFSNSRSEMNVSTLELGDSALYLCASSLSGWGGTDTQYFGPGTRLTVL.

This chain uses TRBV6-1 with TRBJ2-7; TRBD1 matches 11 bases. With 3 bases clipped from V and 2 bases from J, the junction kept 3 bases outside the gene matches. CDR3 length: 15 amino acids. CDR1 is MNHNS and CDR2 is SASEGT in the germline V gene. The CDR3 spells CASSETGQGAYEQYF. As DNA, the CDR3 is TGTGCCAGCAGTGAGACGGGACAGGGGGCCTACGAGCAGTACTTC.

This clone was seen only a few times. Written as DNA, the CDR3 is TGTGCCAGCAGCTTTACAGAAAACTATGGCTACACCTTC. This encodes CASSFTENYGYTF. The rearrangement joins TRBV7-2 to TRBJ1-2; no clear D. Trimming shortened V by 3 bases and J by 2 bases, and 7 bases separated the two germline ends. This CDR3 has 13 amino acids. Germline CDR1 is SGHTA and CDR2 is FQGNSA.

For the CDR3, the DNA is TGTGCCAGCAGTGAACTGGGAGGGACTAGCGACGCGGGTGAGCAGTTCTTC. It yields the protein CASSELGGTSDAGEQFF. This chain uses TRBV25-1 with TRBJ2-1; 10 nucleotides align to TRBD2. The CDR3 is 17 residues long. V was clipped by 2 bases and J by 9 bases; unmatched bases: 13. Germline CDR1 is MGHDK and CDR2 is SYGVNS.

This chain connects TRBV7-8 to TRBJ2-1; D is unresolved. From germline, CDR1 is SGHVS and CDR2 FQNEAQ. Trimming removed 1 base from V and 10 bases from J, with 11 bases in between. The CDR3 has 13 residues. In nucleotides, the CDR3 is TGTGCCAGCAGCTTAGTTCCGTTTCGGGAGCAGTTCTTC. Its translation is CASSLVPFREQFF.

The chain employs TRBV7-9 and TRBJ2-5; a weak D match, TRBD2 (5 bases). The CDR3 extends over 13 amino acids. The V gene lost 2 bases and the J gene lost 4 bases, with 8 bases spanning the gap. The germline V gene encodes CDR1 SEHNR and CDR2 FQNEAQ (reference sequence). This CDR3 is CASSLSGVETQYF. The CDR3, as DNA: TGTGCCAGCAGCTTAAGCGGTGTAGAGACCCAGTACTTC.